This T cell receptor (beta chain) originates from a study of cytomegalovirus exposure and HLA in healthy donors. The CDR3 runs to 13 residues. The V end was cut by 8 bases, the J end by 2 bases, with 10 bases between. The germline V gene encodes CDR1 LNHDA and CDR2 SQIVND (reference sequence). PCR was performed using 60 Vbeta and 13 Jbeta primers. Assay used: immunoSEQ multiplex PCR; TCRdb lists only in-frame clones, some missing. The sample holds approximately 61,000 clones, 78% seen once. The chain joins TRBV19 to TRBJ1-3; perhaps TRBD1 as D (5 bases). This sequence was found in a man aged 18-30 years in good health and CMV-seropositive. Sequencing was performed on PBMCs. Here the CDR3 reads CASSGLTGNTIYF. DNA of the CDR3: TGTGCCAGTTCAGGGCTCACTGGAAACACCATATATTTT.